This TCR beta chain came from a study of shared clonotypes between healthy human individuals. The data were produced by immunoSEQ multiplex PCR, yet TCRdb's version contains in-frame clones alone and is incomplete. Of some 1 million clones listed, 65% to 75% are singletons. This clone was seen only a few times. Each of the donors was a healthy adult who was HIV-negative and had not had a recent acute infection or vaccination. The CDR3 sequence is 15 residues long. The V and J ends lost 5 bases and 0 bases respectively, with 8 bases between them. Germline V gene lookup returns CDR1 SEHNR and CDR2 FQNEAQ (reference sequence).

The rearrangement links TRBV7-9 to TRBJ1-6; D unclear. The sample was memory CD4+ T cells sorted from blood. Subset here: CD45RA-negative fraction. The TCR was taken from a man younger than 35 in good health. The CDR3 nucleotides read TGTGCCAGCAGCGGTGAGAGCTCCTATAATTCACCCCTCCACTTT. Translated, it gives CASSGESSYNSPLHF. Variable domain in full (rest from reference TRBV7-9 and TRBJ1-6): DTGVSQNPRHKITKRGQNVTFRCDPISEHNRLYWYRQTLGQGPEFLTYFQNEAQLEKSRLLSDRFSAERPKGSFSTLEIQRTEQGDSAMYLCASSGESSYNSPLHFGNGTRLTVT.